The 8 T cell receptor beta chains in this list originate from one sample, sequenced in a study of relationships among human T cell subsets. The CD45RA-negative fraction was bead-selected with anti-CD45RO to obtain memory T cells. Semiquantitative ARM-PCR amplified T cell receptor alpha and beta CDR3 regions from mRNA. Tagged nested gene-specific primers were used first, then communal superprimers amplified exponentially. TCRdb independently ran MiXCR on the multiplex PCR reads; one entry per CDR3 protein. The sample shows more than 8,500 distinct CDR3 sequences, 54% of them seen only once. The sample taken for sequencing was memory T cells sorted from blood. These receptors originate from a man in his forties in good health.

This chain links TRBV2 with TRBJ1-5, with a tentative D call TRBD1 (5 bases). Trimming stripped 8 bases from V and 1 base from J, with 15 bases between. CDR3 length: 15 residues. Germline V gene lookup returns CDR1 SNHLY and CDR2 FYNNEI. The CDR3 nucleotides read TGTGCCAGCTCCCGGCAAGGGGCCAGCAATCAGCCCCAGCATTTT. Translating it yields CASSRQGASNQPQHF.

The CDR3 region is CASSLSWPGNTIYF. The CDR3 nucleotides read TGTGCCAGCAGTTTATCTTGGCCTGGAAACACCATATATTTT. This chain links TRBV27 with TRBJ1-3; D is ambiguous. V dropped 0 bases and J dropped 2 bases, with 5 bases sitting between them. The CDR3 length is 14 residues. Germline CDR1 is MNHEY and CDR2 is SMNVEV (reference sequence).

V is TRBV11-2 and J is TRBJ2-2; D gene unclear. CDR1 and CDR2 (germline): SGHAT, FQNNGV. Trimming pared 2 bases from V and 8 bases from J, leaving 6 bases between. The length of the CDR3 is 12 residues. Here the CDR3 reads CASSLLGGELFF. The CDR3 DNA reads TGTGCCAGCAGCTTACTCGGAGGGGAGCTGTTTTTT.

V and J are TRBV4-1 and TRBJ2-5; TRBD2 agrees at 10 bases. CDR3 size: 16 residues. V lost 1 base and J lost 5; bases outside the gene matches: 7. Germline CDR1 reads MGHRA; CDR2 reads YSYEKL. The CDR3 DNA follows: TGCGCCAGCAGCCAAGTGAAAGCGGGAGGGCACGAGACCCAGTACTTC. Translating it yields CASSQVKAGGHETQYF.

In its sample, this clonotype was seen a few times. The chain recombines TRBV20-1 with TRBJ2-1, with TRBD2 matching over 8 bases. Unmatched junction bases numbered 11, after V lost 5 bases and J lost 5 bases. Germline V CDR1 and CDR2: DFQATT, SNEGSKA (reference sequence). The CDR3 is made up of 15 amino acids. CDR3 DNA sequence: TGCAGTGCTTCTCGTCCCGGCGGGAGGAACAATGAGCAGTTCTTC. It codes for CSASRPGGRNNEQFF.

This clonotype was counted a few times. This CDR3 is CSVEAGTGGTQYF. DNA for the CDR3: TGCAGCGTTGAAGCGGGGACAGGGGGGACCCAGTACTTC. This chain uses TRBV29-1 with TRBJ2-5; TRBD1 matches at 11 bases. The CDR3 contains 13 residues. Germline V gives CDR1 SQVTM, CDR2 ANQGSEA. V trimming: 1 base; J trimming: 7 bases; junction bases outside the gene matches: 2.

The chain recombines TRBV5-1 with TRBJ2-7, with TRBD1 as a possible D gene (6 bases). V lost 4 bases to trimming and J lost 7 bases, with 18 bases between them. CDR3 length: 14 amino acids. CDR1 and CDR2 (germline): SGHRS, YFSETQ. The CDR3 DNA is TGCGCCAGCAGCCCCGGGACACCATCGGGGGAGCAGTACTTC. Amino acids: CASSPGTPSGEQYF.

This clonotype was observed once. The chain has TRBV6-1 and TRBJ2-7; 12 bases match TRBD2. CDR3 length equals 15 residues. CDR1 and CDR2 from the germline V gene are MNHNS and SASEGT. The J segment lost 2 bases and the V segment lost 6 bases, leaving 5 bases of the junction unmatched. CDR3 loop: CASSLTSGGTYEQYF. DNA of the CDR3: TGTGCCAGCAGCCTGACTAGCGGGGGAACCTACGAGCAGTACTTC.